These T cell receptor beta chains were read from a single sample in a study of blood T cell repertoires in COVID-19. TCRdb keeps only in-frame clones here, not all; method: immunoSEQ multiplex PCR. The table has a few hundred thousand clones, 82% seen once; the top ten hold 3.1%. The material sequenced was peripheral blood. The source is a woman aged 18-29 years with acute or convalescent COVID-19. Each CDR3 is given with its conserved first and last residue. The order of the fields is clone size, J gene, D gene, V gene, CDR3 protein, CDR3 DNA. The D gene is left open where the match is weak. Expanded clones are given a class, and other clones once, few, many or no size at all.

abundance: .
j_gene: TRBJ1-3
d_gene: TRBD1
v_gene: TRBV10-3
CDR3aa: CAISGQAPGSGNTIYF
CDR3nt: TGTGCCATCTCAGGACAGGCCCCCGGCTCTGGAAACACCATATATTTT

abundance: .
j_gene: TRBJ1-6
d_gene: .
v_gene: TRBV5-1
CDR3aa: CASSLTAPGDSPLHF
CDR3nt: TGCGCCAGCAGCTTGACAGCCCCGGGGGATTCACCCCTCCACTTT

abundance: .
j_gene: TRBJ2-2
d_gene: .
v_gene: TRBV4-3
CDR3aa: CASTEANTGELFF
CDR3nt: TGCGCCAGCACCGAGGCGAACACCGGGGAGCTGTTTTTT

abundance: .
j_gene: TRBJ2-7
d_gene: TRBD1
v_gene: TRBV27
CDR3aa: CASSFPGQVGGDEQYF
CDR3nt: TGTGCCAGCAGTTTCCCCGGACAGGTCGGCGGAGACGAGCAGTACTTC

abundance: .
j_gene: TRBJ2-7
d_gene: .
v_gene: TRBV6-2/TRBV6-3
CDR3aa: CASSYRAGLTYEQYF
CDR3nt: TGTGCCAGCAGTTACAGGGCAGGGTTAACCTACGAGCAGTACTTC

abundance: .
j_gene: TRBJ2-1
d_gene: TRBD2
v_gene: TRBV10-3
CDR3aa: CAISESWSAGGYNEQFF
CDR3nt: TGTGCCATCAGTGAGTCGTGGTCAGCGGGAGGGTACAATGAGCAGTTCTTC

abundance: .
j_gene: TRBJ1-4
d_gene: .
v_gene: TRBV15
CDR3aa: CATSRGLKTGSNEKLFF
CDR3nt: TGTGCCACCAGCAGAGGCCTGAAAACAGGGTCTAATGAAAAACTGTTTTTT

abundance: once
j_gene: TRBJ1-2
d_gene: .
v_gene: TRBV4-3
CDR3aa: CASSLTRQSPYGYTF
CDR3nt: TGCGCCAGCAGCCTCACGCGACAATCCCCCTATGGCTACACCTTC

abundance: .
j_gene: TRBJ2-3
d_gene: TRBD2
v_gene: TRBV28
CDR3aa: CASSEGLRTDTQYF
CDR3nt: TGTGCCAGCAGCGAGGGACTACGCACAGATACGCAGTATTTT

abundance: .
j_gene: TRBJ2-7
d_gene: .
v_gene: TRBV21-1
CDR3aa: CASSHRILGGRGSYEQYF
CDR3nt: TGTGCCAGCAGCCATAGGATCTTAGGCGGGAGAGGGTCCTACGAGCAGTACTTC

abundance: .
j_gene: TRBJ1-2
d_gene: .
v_gene: TRBV6-5
CDR3aa: CASSRDRPNNYGYTF
CDR3nt: TGTGCCAGCAGCAGAGACAGACCGAACAACTATGGCTACACCTTC

abundance: .
j_gene: TRBJ2-5
d_gene: TRBD2
v_gene: TRBV28
CDR3aa: CASTQGLAGVGQYF
CDR3nt: TGTGCCAGCACCCAGGGACTAGCGGGAGTGGGCCAGTACTTC

abundance: .
j_gene: TRBJ1-5
d_gene: TRBD1
v_gene: TRBV28
CDR3aa: CASRPGGAGNQPQHF
CDR3nt: TGTGCCAGCAGGCCAGGGGGCGCGGGCAATCAGCCCCAGCATTTT

abundance: .
j_gene: TRBJ2-1
d_gene: TRBD2
v_gene: TRBV29-1
CDR3aa: CSVVAGGPGNEQFF
CDR3nt: TGCAGCGTTGTAGCGGGAGGGCCTGGCAATGAGCAGTTCTTC

abundance: .
j_gene: TRBJ2-5
d_gene: TRBD1
v_gene: TRBV28
CDR3aa: CASSTGTGVLETQYF
CDR3nt: TGTGCCAGCAGCACCGGGACAGGGGTTTTGGAGACCCAGTACTTC

abundance: .
j_gene: TRBJ1-1
d_gene: .
v_gene: TRBV19
CDR3aa: CASSTPRGNTEAFF
CDR3nt: TGTGCCAGTAGTACTCCCCGCGGGAACACTGAAGCTTTCTTT

abundance: .
j_gene: TRBJ1-1
d_gene: TRBD1
v_gene: TRBV7-9
CDR3aa: CASSTTVGTGMNTEAFF
CDR3nt: TGTGCCAGCAGCACCACCGTAGGGACAGGGATGAACACTGAAGCTTTCTTT

abundance: .
j_gene: TRBJ1-2
d_gene: TRBD1
v_gene: TRBV4-2
CDR3aa: CASSLPGQGAYNYGYTF
CDR3nt: TGTGCCAGCAGCCTACCGGGACAGGGGGCCTATAACTATGGCTACACCTTC

abundance: .
j_gene: TRBJ2-7
d_gene: .
v_gene: TRBV29-1
CDR3aa: CSVVPGADEQYF
CDR3nt: TGCAGCGTTGTACCGGGAGCGGACGAGCAGTACTTC

abundance: .
j_gene: TRBJ2-1
d_gene: TRBD2
v_gene: TRBV19
CDR3aa: CASSIGGSGYNEQFF
CDR3nt: TGTGCCAGTAGTATCGGCGGGAGTGGTTACAATGAGCAGTTCTTC

abundance: .
j_gene: TRBJ1-6
d_gene: TRBD1
v_gene: TRBV12-3/TRBV12-4
CDR3aa: CASRPGQDSPLHF
CDR3nt: TGTGCCAGCAGGCCCGGACAGGATTCACCCCTCCACTTT

abundance: .
j_gene: TRBJ2-1
d_gene: .
v_gene: TRBV28
CDR3aa: CASSFFVSGIGTHNEQFF
CDR3nt: TGTGCCAGCAGCTTTTTCGTTTCGGGGATCGGGACTCACAATGAGCAGTTCTTC

abundance: .
j_gene: TRBJ1-4
d_gene: .
v_gene: TRBV14
CDR3aa: CASSERGSRGEKLFF
CDR3nt: TGTGCCAGCAGCGAAAGGGGCTCTAGAGGAGAAAAACTGTTTTTT

abundance: .
j_gene: TRBJ2-3
d_gene: TRBD2
v_gene: TRBV24-1
CDR3aa: CATSLSGIFTDTQYF
CDR3nt: TGTGCCACCAGTCTAAGCGGGATTTTTACAGATACGCAGTATTTT

abundance: few
j_gene: TRBJ2-3
d_gene: TRBD2
v_gene: TRBV18
CDR3aa: CASSPSTSGADTQYF
CDR3nt: TGTGCCAGCTCACCGTCGACTAGCGGGGCAGATACGCAGTATTTT

abundance: .
j_gene: TRBJ1-2
d_gene: .
v_gene: TRBV19
CDR3aa: CASSIRGTNYGYTF
CDR3nt: TGTGCCAGTAGTATTAGGGGAACTAACTATGGCTACACCTTC